This TCR beta chain was observed in a study of vaccination effects on CD4 cells after COVID-19. Study-wide background: Sequencing in the ViraFEST assay came after antigen-specific CD4+ T cells had been expanded with viral peptide pools, which were used to stimulate PBMC. Participants were vaccinated with two doses of either the BNT162b2 or mRNA-1273 vaccine.

Trimming removed 1 base at V and 0 bases at J, with 5 bases between. CDR1 is SGDLS, CDR2 YYNGEE, per germline. This CDR3 is built from 14 residues. On this clone: The antigen remains unidentified.

Study observations and caveats: Late post-vaccination, clones induced by infection and those induced by vaccine underwent marked clonal contraction.

The repertoire was sequenced with immunoSEQ multiplex PCR; TCRdb's copy has only in-frame clones and lacks some. This sample has over 45,000 clones, with 50% to 80% found just once. After less than twelve days in culture, the CD4+ T cells were isolated. Half of the medium was exchanged for IL-2 medium on both days 3 and 7. V and J are TRBV9 and TRBJ1-5, with unresolved D. The sequence was obtained from a human donor who received a COVID-19 vaccine. The source was CD4+ T cells from PBMCs cultured without peptide, collected before COVID-19 vaccination. The CDR3 spells CASSVWASNQPQHF. The CDR3 nucleotides read TGTGCCAGCAGCGTATGGGCTAGCAATCAGCCCCAGCATTTT. Together with reference TRBV9 and TRBJ1-5, the CDR3 gives the full variable domain: DSGVTQTPKHLITATGQRVTLRCSPRSGDLSVYWYQQSLDQGLQFLIQYYNGEERAKGNILERFSAQQFPDLHSELNLSSLELGDSALYFCASSVWASNQPQHFGDGTRLSIL.